Detailed here is one TCR beta chain. The target antigen is unknown. The sample is drawn from a study of shared clonotypes between healthy human individuals. Germline V CDR1 and CDR2: MNHEY, SMNVEV (reference sequence). The CDR3 consists of 15 residues. With V trimmed by 6 bases and J by 9 bases, 7 bases remained unmatched. Points from the study as a whole: Among donors, sharing of clonotypes was expected to be affected by sequencing depth.

The data were produced by immunoSEQ multiplex PCR, yet TCRdb's version contains in-frame clones alone and is incomplete. This sample yields over 400,000 clones, of which around 73% are seen a single time; around 11% belongs to the top ten. The chain employs TRBV27 and TRBJ2-1, with 14 bases identical to TRBD2. Input material: PBMCs. The TCR was taken from a woman aged 40 to 55 in good health. Some clones in this sample may be carry-over from other donors' samples. In DNA form, the CDR3 reads TGTGCCAGCAGCTTCTTGACTAGCGGGAGGGGTGAGCAGTTCTTC. Amino acids: CASSFLTSGRGEQFF.